The sequence of this T cell receptor (beta chain) was determined in a study of T cell repertoires in cytomegalovirus infection. Study-level information: Indicated by public TCR beta signatures were CMV infection and matching HLA type. Study findings and constraints: In two of eight donors, the top clonotype was HLA-C-restricted CMV-specific. The cumulative frequency of public TCR beta families identified carriers of CMV plus the relevant HLA.

TCRdb re-derived calls from the reads in MiXCR, one entry per CDR3 protein. This sample has 200,000 to 300,000 distinct CDR3 sequences, with approximately 7% found just once. The ends lost 5 bases at V and 3 bases at J; junction bases unmatched: 8. Germline values: CDR1 SGHDT, CDR2 YYEEEE. CDR3 size: 15 residues. There are many counts of this clonotype. Antigen: not known. The chain couples TRBV5-6 to TRBJ1-1, with 9 bases aligning to TRBD1. Sequenced: PBMCs. The TCR was taken from a human donor in good health (CMV status not recorded). Some clones in this sample may be carry-over from other donors' samples. The CDR3 protein is CASRGIRTGDTEAFF. CDR3 DNA sequence: TGTGCCAGCAGGGGGATCCGGACAGGGGACACTGAAGCTTTCTTT.